A selection of T cell receptor beta chains follows, all from one sample in a study of immune evolution from preneoplasia to lung adenocarcinoma. Assay: immunoSEQ multiplex PCR; the TCRdb copy retains only in-frame clones and omits some. Here the sample spans some 4,200 clones, about four fifths being singletons. What was sequenced was FFPE adjacent normal lung tissue. Every receptor here comes from a person between 70 and 80 years old with lung adenocarcinoma. CDR3s leave out the opening cysteine and the closing phenylalanine or tryptophan. Each record gives: V gene, CDR3 protein.

TRBV7-6 | ASRLSQGSEQF
TRBV28 | ASSSTHYGYT
TRBV10-3 | AISESTGQGKGDT
TRBV23-1 | ASSQREVLRTTGELF
TRBV28 | ASSLEGWGAF
TRBV7-2 | ASSLASGNSYEQY
TRBV28 | ASSLLAGDIGGGNTGELF
TRBV21-1 | ASSIVGTPWGTEAF
TRBV18 | ASSSGQNYNEQF
TRBV19 | ASSSVQGETQY
TRBV5-6 | ASKGAGTEAF
TRBV28 | ASRWDREVGNTIY
TRBV19 | ASSMSEVESGELF
TRBV9 | ASSARQGGDDTQY
TRBV2 | ASTPGLQNTGELF
TRBV4-1 | ASSPGERGVKETQY
TRBV4-1 | ASSQGRDTEAF
TRBV9 | ASSVGGQGTYEQY
TRBV29-1 | SVSGRAGTDTQY
TRBV30 | ASPGQGTGELF
TRBV7-3 | ASSLGGLNNEQF
TRBV15 | ATSRVSDRGLTEAF
TRBV6-5 | ASTQGVRGNTIY
TRBV15 | ATSYQLWTSGPSSYNEQF
TRBV7-9 | ASLKSGSYEQY
TRBV6-1 | ASRTYTAEAF
TRBV27 | ASSFTSGTEAF
TRBV25-1 | ASSELFGNTGELF
TRBV4-1 | ASSLTTGGLAASYNEQF
TRBV12-5 | ASGSGTVNTEAF
TRBV4-3 | ASSQATRGTEAF
TRBV28 | ASSFRKPSQPQH